This T cell receptor (beta chain) stems from a study of beta chain features in type 1 diabetes. Study-level points and caveats: Moderate yet significant TCRB CDR3 shortening was seen in Type 1 diabetes patients in all four CD4+ subsets. Naive, central memory and regulatory TCRB repertoires appeared more similar among patients than healthy donors.

The sequenced template was cDNA made from the entire isolated RNA. A few million reads, on average, came from each naive, central memory and regulatory T cell sample. Measured with immunoSEQ multiplex PCR; TCRdb has only the in-frame clones, and not every one. The repertoire includes 360,000 or so clones, 15% to 20% of them detected once, and approximately 0.046% sits in the top ten. The authors sorted CD4+ naive, central memory, regulatory and stem cell-like memory cells via CD45RO/CCR7/CD25/CD127/CD95/CD27. This CDR3 is built from 16 residues. Trimming at V came to 2 bases and at J to 1 base, leaving 5 bases not matched to a gene. CDR1 and CDR2 from the germline V gene are SGHTA and FQGTGA. This clone has only a few counts. Its antigen is not identified.

This TCR came from a woman under 30 in good health. The chain uses TRBV7-3 and TRBJ2-3; 8 nucleotides align to TRBD2. The sequenced sample consisted of naive CD4+ T cells from blood. The CDR3 is CASSLLGGARTDTQYF. The CDR3 bases are TGTGCCAGCAGCTTACTCGGGGGGGCTCGCACAGATACGCAGTATTTT.